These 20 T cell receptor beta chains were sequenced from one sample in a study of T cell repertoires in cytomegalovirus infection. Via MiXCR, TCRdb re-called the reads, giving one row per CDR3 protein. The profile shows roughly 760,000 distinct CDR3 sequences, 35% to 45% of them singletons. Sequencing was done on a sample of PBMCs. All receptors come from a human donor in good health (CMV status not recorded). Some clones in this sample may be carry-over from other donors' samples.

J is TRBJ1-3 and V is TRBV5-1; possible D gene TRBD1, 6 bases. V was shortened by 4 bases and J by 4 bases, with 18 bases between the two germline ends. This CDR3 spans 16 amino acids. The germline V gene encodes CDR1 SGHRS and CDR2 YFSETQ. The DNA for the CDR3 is TGCGCCAGCAGCCCCGACGGGGCAGGGGCAGGAAACACCATATATTTT. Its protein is CASSPDGAGAGNTIYF.

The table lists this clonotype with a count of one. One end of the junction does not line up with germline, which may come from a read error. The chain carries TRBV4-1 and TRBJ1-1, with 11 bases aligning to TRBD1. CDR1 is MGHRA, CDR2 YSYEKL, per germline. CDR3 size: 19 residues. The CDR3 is CASSQDPGGGTGGRTEAFF. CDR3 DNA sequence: TGTGCCAGCAGCCAAGATCCCGGGGGCGGGACAGGGGGGCGGACTGAAGCTTTCTTT.

CDR3 DNA: TGTGCCAGCAGCTACGCCCTCGGGACAGGGGGGTGGTACGAGCAGTACTTC. The encoded protein is CASSYALGTGGWYEQYF. The chain carries TRBV7-9 and TRBJ2-7, with TRBD1 identical over 11 bases. Germline trimming cut 4 bases from V and 4 bases from J; bases unmatched to any gene: 12. CDR3 size: 17 residues. Germline V gene data show CDR1 as SEHNR and CDR2 as FQNEAQ (reference sequence).

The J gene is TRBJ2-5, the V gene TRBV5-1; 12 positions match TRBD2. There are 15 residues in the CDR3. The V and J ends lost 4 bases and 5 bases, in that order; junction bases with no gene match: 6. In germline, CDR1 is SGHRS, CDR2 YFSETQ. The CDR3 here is CASSPRTSGGETQYF. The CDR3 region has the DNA TGCGCCAGCAGCCCTCGCACTAGCGGGGGGGAGACCCAGTACTTC. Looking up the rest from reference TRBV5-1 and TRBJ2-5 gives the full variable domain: KAGVTQTPRYLIKTRGQQVTLSCSPISGHRSVSWYQQTPGQGLQFLFEYFSETQRNKGNFPGRFSGRQFSNSRSEMNVSTLELGDSALYLCASSPRTSGGETQYFGPGTRLLVL.

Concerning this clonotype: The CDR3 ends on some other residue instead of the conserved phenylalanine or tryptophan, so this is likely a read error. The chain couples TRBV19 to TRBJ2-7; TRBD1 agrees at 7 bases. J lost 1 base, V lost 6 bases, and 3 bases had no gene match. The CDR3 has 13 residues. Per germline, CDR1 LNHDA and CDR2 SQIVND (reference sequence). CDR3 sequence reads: CASSKGASYEQYL. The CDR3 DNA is TGTGCCAGTAGCAAGGGGGCATCCTACGAGCAGTACTTA.

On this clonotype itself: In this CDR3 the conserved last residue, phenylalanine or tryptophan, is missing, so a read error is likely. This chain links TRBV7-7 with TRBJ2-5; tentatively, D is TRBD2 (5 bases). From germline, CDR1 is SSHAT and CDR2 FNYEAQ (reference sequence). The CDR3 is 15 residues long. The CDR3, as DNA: TGTGCTAGCAGCTTAGTAGGAGGTCGACAAGAGAACCAGTACTGC. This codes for CASSLVGGRQENQYC.

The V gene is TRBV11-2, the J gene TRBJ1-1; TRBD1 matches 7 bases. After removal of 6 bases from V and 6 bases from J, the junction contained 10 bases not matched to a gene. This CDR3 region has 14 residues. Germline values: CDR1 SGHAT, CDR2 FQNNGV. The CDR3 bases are TGTGCCAGCAGAAATACAGGGGTTAGGGCTGAAGCTTTCTTT. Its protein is CASRNTGVRAEAFF.

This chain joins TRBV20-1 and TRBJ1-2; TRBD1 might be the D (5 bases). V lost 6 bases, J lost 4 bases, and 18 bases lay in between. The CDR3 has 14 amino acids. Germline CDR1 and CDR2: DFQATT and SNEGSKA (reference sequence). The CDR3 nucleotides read TGCAGTGCAGCGGATCAGGGTCGGGTCTATGGCTACACCTTC. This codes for CSAADQGRVYGYTF.

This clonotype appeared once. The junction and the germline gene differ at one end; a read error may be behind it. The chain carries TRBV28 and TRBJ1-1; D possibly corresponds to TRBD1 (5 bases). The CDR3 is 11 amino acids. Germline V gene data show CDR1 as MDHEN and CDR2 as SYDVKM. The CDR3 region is CASSLTRETFW. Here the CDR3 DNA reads TGTGCCAGCAGTTTAACCAGGGAAACTTTCTGG.

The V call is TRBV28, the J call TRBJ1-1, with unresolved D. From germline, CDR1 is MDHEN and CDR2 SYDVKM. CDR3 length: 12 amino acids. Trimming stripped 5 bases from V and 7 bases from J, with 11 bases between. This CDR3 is CASSPLGLEAFF. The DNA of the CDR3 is TGTGCCAGCAGTCCCTTAGGTCTTGAAGCTTTCTTT.

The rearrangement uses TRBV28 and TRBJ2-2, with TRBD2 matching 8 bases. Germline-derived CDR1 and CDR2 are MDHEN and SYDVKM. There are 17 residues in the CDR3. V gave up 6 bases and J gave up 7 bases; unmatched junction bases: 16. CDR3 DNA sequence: TGTGCCAGCAGGAGACCCCGGGGGGGCCTATTGATCGGGGAGCTGTTTTTT. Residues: CASRRPRGGLLIGELFF.

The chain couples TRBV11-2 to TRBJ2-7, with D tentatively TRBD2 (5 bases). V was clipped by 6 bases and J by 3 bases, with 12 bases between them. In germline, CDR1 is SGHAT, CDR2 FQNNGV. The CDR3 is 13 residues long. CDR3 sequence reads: CASRKLTSYEQYF. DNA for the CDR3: TGTGCCAGCAGGAAACTAACTAGCTACGAGCAGTACTTC.

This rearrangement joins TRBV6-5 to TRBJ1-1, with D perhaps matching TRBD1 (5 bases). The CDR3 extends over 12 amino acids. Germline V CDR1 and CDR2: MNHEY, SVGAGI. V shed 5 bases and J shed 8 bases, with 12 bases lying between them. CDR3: CASSDAGLEAFF. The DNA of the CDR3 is TGTGCCAGCAGTGACGCAGGGTTAGAAGCTTTCTTT.

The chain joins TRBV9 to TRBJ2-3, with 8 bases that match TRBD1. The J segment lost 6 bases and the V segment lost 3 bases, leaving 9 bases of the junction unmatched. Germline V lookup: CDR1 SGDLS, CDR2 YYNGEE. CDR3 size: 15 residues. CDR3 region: CASSGGTTGADTQYF. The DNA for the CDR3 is TGTGCCAGCAGCGGCGGAACGACAGGGGCGGATACGCAGTATTTT.

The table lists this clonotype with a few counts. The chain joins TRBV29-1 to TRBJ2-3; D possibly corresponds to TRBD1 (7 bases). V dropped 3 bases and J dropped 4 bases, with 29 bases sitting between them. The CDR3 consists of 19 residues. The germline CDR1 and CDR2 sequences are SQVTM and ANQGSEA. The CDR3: CSVDAFDEGQLGLPDTQYF. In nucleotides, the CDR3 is TGCAGCGTTGACGCTTTTGACGAGGGACAGCTCGGACTACCAGATACGCAGTATTTT.

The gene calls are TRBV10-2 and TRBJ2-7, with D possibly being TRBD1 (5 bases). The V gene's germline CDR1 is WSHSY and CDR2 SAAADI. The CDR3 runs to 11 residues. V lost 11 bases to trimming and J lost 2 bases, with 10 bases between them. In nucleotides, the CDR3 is TGCGCCGCGGCAGGGCCCTACGAGCAGTACTTC. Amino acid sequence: CAAAGPYEQYF.

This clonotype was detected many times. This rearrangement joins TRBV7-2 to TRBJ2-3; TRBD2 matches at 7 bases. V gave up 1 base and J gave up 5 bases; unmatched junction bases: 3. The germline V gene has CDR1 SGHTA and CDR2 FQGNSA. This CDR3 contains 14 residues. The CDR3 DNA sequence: TGTGCCAGCAGCTTAGGCGGGGGAGAAGATACGCAGTATTTT. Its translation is CASSLGGGEDTQYF.

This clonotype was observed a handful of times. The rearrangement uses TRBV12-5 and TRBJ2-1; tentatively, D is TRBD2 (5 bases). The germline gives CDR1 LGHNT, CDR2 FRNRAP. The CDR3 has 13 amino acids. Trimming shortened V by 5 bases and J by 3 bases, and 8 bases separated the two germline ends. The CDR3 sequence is CASGRTSYNEQFF. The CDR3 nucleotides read TGTGCTAGTGGTCGAACTAGCTACAATGAGCAGTTCTTC.

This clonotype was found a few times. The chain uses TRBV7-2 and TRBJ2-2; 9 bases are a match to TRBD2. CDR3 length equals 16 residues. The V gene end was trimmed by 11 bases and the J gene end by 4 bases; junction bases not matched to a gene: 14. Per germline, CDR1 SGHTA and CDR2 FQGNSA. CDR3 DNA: TGTGCCTCGTCGTGGGGCGGGAGGGCCGTCACCGGGGAGCTGTTTTTT. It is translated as CASSWGGRAVTGELFF.

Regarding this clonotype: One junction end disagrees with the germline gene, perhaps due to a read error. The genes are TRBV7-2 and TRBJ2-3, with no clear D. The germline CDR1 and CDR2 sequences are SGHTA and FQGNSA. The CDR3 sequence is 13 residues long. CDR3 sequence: CASSSTYTDTQDF. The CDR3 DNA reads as TGTGCCAGCAGCTCAACATACACAGATACGCAGGATTTT.